Only a few counts were recorded for the clone carrying this T cell receptor beta chain. Its antigen is not known. The data derive from a study of cytomegalovirus exposure and HLA in healthy donors. Study-level background: When 398 donors were genotyped, 81% of them were found to fall in the Caucasian-associated ancestry cluster.

Trimming shortened V by 6 bases and J by 4 bases, and 12 bases separated the two germline ends. The CDR3 has 13 residues. CDR1 SGHNT and CDR2 YYREEE come from the germline V gene (reference sequence). This PCR relied on a set of 60 Vbeta primers and 13 Jbeta primers. TCRdb keeps only in-frame clones here, not all; method: immunoSEQ multiplex PCR. The table includes tens of thousands of clones, over 75% detected once. Study conclusions and caveats: An analysis was carried out later, and it reportedly showed fewer N-insertions in an Asian-associated ancestry cluster than the approximately 700-donor mean. Immune exposure information comprised only CMV serostatus.

The sequence derives from a man aged 50 or older in good health and CMV-seronegative. This chain uses TRBV5-4 with TRBJ2-3, with D uncertain. What was sequenced was PBMCs. The CDR3: CASISEQADTQYF. In DNA form, the CDR3 reads TGTGCCAGCATCTCCGAGCAGGCAGATACGCAGTATTTT.